This T cell receptor beta chain was observed in a study of CD8+ T cells in alopecia areata. Extraction of RNA preceded its reverse transcription into cDNA, which served as the sequencing template. The table came from immunoSEQ multiplex PCR; TCRdb's copy has only in-frame clones and leaves some out. The data contain about 200,000 clones, about 56% of them singletons. Concerning this clone itself: What it recognizes is unknown.

Study outcomes and limitations: Normal scalp had lower clonality than lesional scalp, with alopecia totalis/universalis lesions showing this most strongly. Normal-skin resident alphabeta T cells also appear among scalp sample sequences.

CD4+ and CD8+ T cells were sorted from PBMCs. V shed 0 bases and J shed 3 bases, with 10 bases lying between them. Germline CDR1 and CDR2: SGDLS and YYNGEE. There are 14 residues in the CDR3. The sequenced material came from CD8+ T cells sorted from blood. V and J are TRBV9 and TRBJ2-7, with D hard to call. The sequence was collected from a human donor in good health. CDR3 bases: TGTGCCAGCAGCGTAGACCTGGGGATCTACGAGCAGTACTTC. It codes for CASSVDLGIYEQYF.